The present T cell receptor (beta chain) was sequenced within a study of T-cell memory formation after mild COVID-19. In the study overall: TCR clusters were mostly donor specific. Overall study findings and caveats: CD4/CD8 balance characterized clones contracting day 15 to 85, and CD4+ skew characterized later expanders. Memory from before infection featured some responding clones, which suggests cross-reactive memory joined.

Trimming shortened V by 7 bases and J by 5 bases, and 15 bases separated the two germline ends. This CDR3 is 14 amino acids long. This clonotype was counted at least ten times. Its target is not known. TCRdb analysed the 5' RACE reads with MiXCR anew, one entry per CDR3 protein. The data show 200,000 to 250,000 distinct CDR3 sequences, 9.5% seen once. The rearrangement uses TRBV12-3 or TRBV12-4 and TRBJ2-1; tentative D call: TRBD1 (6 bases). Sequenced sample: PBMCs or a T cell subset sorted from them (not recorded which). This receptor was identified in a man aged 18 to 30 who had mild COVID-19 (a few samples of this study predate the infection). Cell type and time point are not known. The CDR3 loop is CASTLQGFNNEQFF. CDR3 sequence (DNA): TGTGCCAGCACCCTACAGGGATTCAACAATGAGCAGTTCTTC.